Detailed here is one T cell receptor beta chain. The antigen remains unidentified. The V gene's germline CDR1 is MNHEY and CDR2 SMNVEV (reference sequence). This CDR3 is 15 amino acids long. The V segment lost 8 bases and the J segment 5 bases; nucleotides outside the gene matches: 14. Libraries were prepared by immunoSEQ multiplex PCR; TCRdb keeps only in-frame clonotypes and omits some of them. The profile shows around 81,000 clones, roughly 80% of them singletons. Time point denoted: blood 4 weeks post-SBRT, at nephrectomy. Indicated treatment: 15 Gy SBRT to primary tumor, nephrectomy 4 weeks later. This specimen comes from a study of radiation and T cells in renal cell carcinoma. The study's findings and limits: Top tumor clonotypes rose in blood 2 weeks post-radiation, then contracted.

The sequence came from a man aged 50-59 years with renal cell carcinoma. The V and J genes are TRBV27 and TRBJ2-7; 8 bases match TRBD1. The material was blood, obtained from a patient whose treatment included radiotherapy and nephrectomy. Written as DNA, the CDR3 is TGTGCCAGCTGCTTATCCTGGACAGGGACCCACGAGCAGTACTTC. This codes for CASCLSWTGTHEQYF.